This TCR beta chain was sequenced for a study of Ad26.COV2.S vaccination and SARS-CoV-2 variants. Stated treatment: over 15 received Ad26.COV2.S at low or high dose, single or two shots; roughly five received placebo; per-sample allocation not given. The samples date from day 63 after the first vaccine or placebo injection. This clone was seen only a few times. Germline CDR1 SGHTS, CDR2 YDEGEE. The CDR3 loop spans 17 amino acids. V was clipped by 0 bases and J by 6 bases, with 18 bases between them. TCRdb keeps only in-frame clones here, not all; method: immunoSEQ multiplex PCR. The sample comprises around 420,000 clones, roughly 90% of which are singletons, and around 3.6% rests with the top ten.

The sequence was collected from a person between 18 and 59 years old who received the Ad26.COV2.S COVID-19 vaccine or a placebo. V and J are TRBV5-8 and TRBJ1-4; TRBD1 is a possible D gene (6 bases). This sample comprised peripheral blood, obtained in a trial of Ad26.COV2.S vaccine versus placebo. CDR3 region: CASSLAFADRLYEKLFF. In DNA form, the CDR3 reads TGTGCCAGCAGCTTGGCCTTTGCGGACAGACTATATGAAAAACTGTTTTTT.